Shown below are 17 T cell receptor beta chains from a single sample sequenced in a study of control samples from healthy donors and cancer patients (TCRdb year 2020). Receptor libraries were prepared by the immunoSEQ multiplex PCR assay. The table comes from immuneACCESS by way of TCRdb, which keeps in-frame sequences with V and J called. Part of the clones is missing from these tables; in studies checked, under half for an unresolved V gene and the rest for unknown reasons. For this sample the table gives 95,000 to 150,000 clones, of which 87% were detected only once. Clones ranked in the top ten supply around 1.8% of the sample. Sequencing used blood. The receptors come from a man younger than 35 in good health.

V and J are TRBV19 and TRBJ1-1, with a possible D match to TRBD1 (5 bases). Germline V gene sequence: CDR1 LNHDA, CDR2 SQIVND (reference sequence). V was clipped by 1 base and J by 4 bases, with 13 bases between them. The CDR3 runs 15 residues. In DNA, the CDR3 is TGTGCCAGTAGTATAGCAGGGACCAAACCCACTGAAGCTTTCTTT. This gives the protein CASSIAGTKPTEAFF.

This chain joins TRBV6-2 or TRBV6-3 and TRBJ2-7, with 7 bases fitting TRBD2. V trimming: 6 bases; J trimming: 0 bases; junction bases outside the gene matches: 11. This CDR3 is 16 amino acids long. Germline V gene lookup returns CDR1 MNHEY and CDR2 SVGEGT. The CDR3 nucleotides are TGTGCCAGCAGCCGACTTCTAGCGGCGGTCTCCTACGAGCAGTACTTC. This encodes CASSRLLAAVSYEQYF.

The rearrangement uses TRBV4-2 and TRBJ2-1, with TRBD2 as a possible D gene (6 bases). V was pared by 0 bases and J by 5 bases, with 20 bases between. Per germline, CDR1 LGHNA and CDR2 YNFKEQ. This CDR3 comprises 18 residues. CDR3 sequence (DNA): TGTGCCAGCAGCCAAGATAGCGGCCCCAATTCCCCCCACAATGAGCAGTTCTTC. It codes for CASSQDSGPNSPHNEQFF.

The rearrangement joins TRBV5-6 to TRBJ2-7; 8 bases match TRBD2. This CDR3 contains 16 residues. The germline gives CDR1 SGHDT, CDR2 YYEEEE. V lost 5 bases to trimming and J lost 0 bases; unmatched junction nucleotides: 10. The CDR3 DNA reads TGTGCCAGCAGAGAACCGGGACTAGGCAGCTCCTACGAGCAGTACTTC. Its translation is CASREPGLGSSYEQYF.

This clone was seen a few times. The V and J genes are TRBV4-3 and TRBJ1-6; D gene ambiguous. The V end lost 1 base, the J end lost 3 bases, and 7 bases lay between the germline ends. The CDR3 contains 15 residues. CDR1 and CDR2 from the germline V gene are LGHNA and YSLEER. CDR3 amino acids: CASSQGRVYNSPLHF. The CDR3 region has the DNA TGCGCCAGCAGCCAAGGCCGCGTCTATAATTCACCCCTCCACTTT.

The chain links TRBV3-1 (or the pseudogene TRBV3-2) to TRBJ1-1; maybe TRBD1 (6 bases). There are 15 residues in the CDR3. Germline V lookup: CDR1 LGHDT, CDR2 YNNKEL (reference sequence). Between the trimmed V and J ends, which lost 4 bases and 7 bases, there was a span of 19 bases. The CDR3 DNA reads TGTGCCAGCAGCCCCTCCCAGGGGAGGGGTCTTGAAGCTTTCTTT. Protein: CASSPSQGRGLEAFF.

The V gene is TRBV5-6, the J gene TRBJ1-2; TRBD1 matches 8 bases. V lost 0 bases, J lost 6 bases, and 4 bases stayed unmatched. From germline, CDR1 is SGHDT and CDR2 YYEEEE. The CDR3 is 14 residues long. The CDR3 nucleotides are TGTGCCAGCAGCTTGGGAGCAGGGGGCGATGGCTACACCTTC. Residues: CASSLGAGGDGYTF.

The chain is built from TRBV13 and TRBJ1-1; D is uncertain. Germline V gene sequence: CDR1 PRHDT, CDR2 FYEKMQ (reference sequence). Deletions cut 4 bases from V and 2 bases from J, with 8 bases between. This CDR3 comprises 13 residues. The CDR3 protein is CASSWTRNTEAFF. The CDR3 coding sequence is TGTGCCAGCAGCTGGACCCGAAACACTGAAGCTTTCTTT.

The chain joins TRBV5-1 to TRBJ2-2; D perhaps matches TRBD2 (6 bases). This CDR3 is 17 amino acids long. The ends were cut back, 4 bases at V and 0 bases at J, with 16 bases in the middle. Looked up from germline, CDR1 is SGHRS and CDR2 is YFSETQ. For the CDR3, the DNA is TGCGCCAGCAGCCAAAATAGCGGTTACGCGAACACCGGGGAGCTGTTTTTT. It is translated as CASSQNSGYANTGELFF. Filled out from reference TRBV5-1 and TRBJ2-2, the complete variable domain reads KAGVTQTPRYLIKTRGQQVTLSCSPISGHRSVSWYQQTPGQGLQFLFEYFSETQRNKGNFPGRFSGRQFSNSRSEMNVSTLELGDSALYLCASSQNSGYANTGELFFGEGSRLTVL.

V is TRBV5-1 and J is TRBJ1-4; 10 bases match TRBD1. The CDR3 runs to 16 residues. The trim removed 4 bases at V and 8 bases at J, leaving 11 bases unmatched. Germline V lookup: CDR1 SGHRS, CDR2 YFSETQ. Here the CDR3 reads CASSLPIGTGVEKLFF. DNA for the CDR3: TGCGCCAGCAGCCTACCTATCGGGACAGGGGTCGAAAAACTGTTTTTT.

The rearrangement links TRBV7-8 to TRBJ2-2, with 12 bases lining up with TRBD2. V dropped 4 bases and J dropped 7; count of bases not matched to a gene: 7. This CDR3 is 16 amino acids long. Germline loops: CDR1 SGHVS, CDR2 FQNEAQ. The CDR3 DNA sequence: TGTGCCAGCAGCTCCGAATCACTAGCGGGGGGCGGGGAGCTGTTTTTT. Protein: CASSSESLAGGGELFF.

This clone has just one count. The chain combines TRBV28 with TRBJ1-6; D gene unclear. The CDR3 sequence is 15 residues long. The germline V and J ends were trimmed by 7 bases and 8 bases, with 18 bases remaining between them. Germline V CDR1 and CDR2: MDHEN, SYDVKM. The CDR3: CASTLPGGSHSPLHF. CDR3 nucleotides: TGTGCCAGCACCCTTCCAGGAGGTTCGCATTCACCCCTCCACTTT. The full variable domain, its missing parts supplied by reference TRBV28 and TRBJ1-6, is DVKVTQSSRYLVKRTGEKVFLECVQDMDHENMFWYRQDPGLGLRLIYFSYDVKMKEKGDIPEGYSVSREKKERFSLILESASTNQTSMYLCASTLPGGSHSPLHFGNGTRLTVT.

The table lists this clone with a count of one. The chain couples TRBV7-2 to TRBJ1-3, with D unclear. This CDR3 contains 16 residues. V lost 1 base to trimming and J lost 3 bases, with 13 bases between them. Germline lookup yields CDR1 SGHTA and CDR2 FQGNSA. CDR3 in amino acids: CASSLEGPRFGNTIYF. The DNA of the CDR3 is TGTGCCAGCAGCTTAGAAGGTCCCCGCTTTGGAAACACCATATATTTT.

This chain uses TRBV27 with TRBJ2-7; TRBD2 agrees at 7 bases. This CDR3 is 14 amino acids long. Germline V gene data show CDR1 as MNHEY and CDR2 as SMNVEV (reference sequence). V shed 2 bases and J 1 base; nucleotides not matched to a gene: 2. CDR3 bases: TGTGCCAGCAGTTTAGCGGGAGATTCCTACGAGCAGTACTTC. It specifies CASSLAGDSYEQYF.

The chain is built from TRBV24-1 and TRBJ1-5; D is unresolved. The CDR3 contains 14 residues. Germline CDR1 KGHDR, CDR2 SFDVKD. Trimming left V 3 bases short and J 0 bases short, with 5 bases between. The CDR3: CATSDMYSNQPQHF. The CDR3 DNA reads as TGTGCCACCAGTGATATGTATAGCAATCAGCCCCAGCATTTT.

This clone was seen ten or more times. The chain joins TRBV15 to TRBJ1-5, with D perhaps TRBD1 (6 bases). The V end was cut by 0 bases, the J end by 6 bases, with 12 bases between. Germline CDR1 LNHNV, CDR2 YYDKDF (reference sequence). The CDR3 loop spans 15 amino acids. CDR3 sequence: CATSRDPGAGQPQHF. The CDR3 DNA reads TGTGCCACCAGCAGAGATCCGGGGGCGGGTCAGCCCCAGCATTTT. Drawing the rest from reference TRBV15 and TRBJ1-5, the complete variable domain is DAMVIQNPRYQVTQFGKPVTLSCSQTLNHNVMYWYQQKSSQAPKLLFHYYDKDFNNEADTPDNFQSRRPNTSFCFLDIRSPGLGDTAMYLCATSRDPGAGQPQHFGDGTRLSIL.

This clone showed up many times. This chain links TRBV11-1 with TRBJ2-7; perhaps TRBD2 as D (5 bases). The CDR3 is 14 residues long. V was clipped by 5 bases and J by 3 bases, with 14 bases between them. Germline V CDR1 and CDR2: SGHAT, FQDESV (reference sequence). In DNA form, the CDR3 reads TGTGCCAGCAGCCCCATCGGAGGATTCTACGAGCAGTACTTC. It is translated as CASSPIGGFYEQYF.